One and the same sample provided the 29 T cell receptor beta chains below, sequenced in a study of T cells after posttransplantation cyclophosphamide (dated by TCRdb to 2016 to 2018). The method was the immunoSEQ multiplex PCR assay. TCRdb provides this immuneACCESS table in a form limited to in-frame rearrangements. Some clones are lacking; in checked studies, under half of them reflect an unresolved V gene, and why the rest are absent is not known. The sample table contains some 45,000 clones; only one count was recorded for 80% to 95% of them. Of the sample, 2% to 2.5% falls within the top ten clones. The treatment or condition label corresponds to: high-dose cyclophosphamide on days +3 and +4 as single-agent GVHD prophylaxis. Patients in the PTCy group got busulfan and fludarabine conditioning, a marrow graft from a related or unrelated donor, and cyclophosphamide on days +3 and +4. The sequencing here drew on PBMCs, taken about 60 days after allogeneic stem cell transplant with posttransplant cyclophosphamide. The source is a male patient in his sixties who received an allogeneic stem cell transplant from a related donor and was CMV-positive. After a transplant, certain T cells may trace back to the graft donor.

The gene calls are TRBV7-2 and TRBJ1-1; D unresolved. This CDR3 has 12 residues. From germline, CDR1 is SGHTA and CDR2 FQGNSA. V gave up 1 base and J gave up 11 bases, with 11 bases separating them. The CDR3 here is CASSLERYRAFF. CDR3 DNA: TGTGCCAGCAGCTTAGAGAGGTATAGGGCTTTCTTT.

The rearrangement links TRBV30 to TRBJ1-5; the D gene is possibly TRBD1 (6 bases). The CDR3 sequence is 12 residues long. Germline-derived CDR1 and CDR2 are GTSNPN and SVGIG (reference sequence). V lost 8 bases to trimming and J lost 4 bases, with 12 bases between them. The CDR3 protein is CAVQGRNQPQHF. CDR3 sequence (DNA): TGTGCCGTACAGGGTCGGAATCAGCCCCAGCATTTT.

The chain combines TRBV6-6 with TRBJ1-2, with unresolved D. Germline V CDR1 and CDR2: MNHNY, SVGAGI (reference sequence). The ends were cut back, 3 bases at V and 1 base at J, with 15 bases in the middle. This CDR3 has 16 residues. CDR3 DNA: TGTGCCAGCAGTTATATAGGAGGCAGCATTAACTATGGCTACACCTTC. Amino acids: CASSYIGGSINYGYTF.

This chain joins TRBV19 and TRBJ1-2; D perhaps matches TRBD1 (5 bases). The CDR3 has 13 residues. CDR1 is LNHDA and CDR2 is SQIVND in the germline V gene (reference sequence). Deletions cut 3 bases from V and 2 bases from J, with 7 bases between. The DNA for the CDR3 is TGTGCCAGTAGTATCGCAGGGAACTATGGCTACACCTTC. It is translated as CASSIAGNYGYTF. The entire variable domain, with the rest obtained from reference TRBV19 and TRBJ1-2, is as follows: DGGITQSPKYLFRKEGQNVTLSCEQNLNHDAMYWYRQDPGQGLRLIYYSQIVNDFQKGDIAEGYSVSREKKESFPLTVTSAQKNPTAFYLCASSIAGNYGYTFGSGTRLTVV.

The chain uses TRBV6-1 and TRBJ1-2, with a possible D match to TRBD1 (5 bases). Trimming stripped 1 base from V and 8 bases from J, with 14 bases between. Germline V gives CDR1 MNHNS, CDR2 SASEGT. This CDR3 has 14 residues. Here the CDR3 reads CASSEDWGVWGYTF. The CDR3 DNA is TGTGCCAGCAGTGAAGATTGGGGGGTATGGGGCTACACCTTC.

DNA for the CDR3: TGCGCCAGCAGTAGCGGGGGGGCTGGGGAGACCCAGTACTTC. Its protein product is CASSSGGAGETQYF. The chain is built from TRBV4-1 and TRBJ2-5; 11 nucleotides align to TRBD2. With 6 bases clipped from V and 5 bases from J, the junction kept 5 bases outside the gene matches. The CDR3 is 14 residues long. The germline V gene encodes CDR1 MGHRA and CDR2 YSYEKL.

V and J are TRBV30 and TRBJ2-1; no definite D call. Germline lookup yields CDR1 GTSNPN and CDR2 SVGIG (reference sequence). The V end lost 2 bases, the J end lost 4 bases, and 9 bases lay between the germline ends. There are 13 residues in the CDR3. The CDR3 bases are TGTGCCTGGAGTCCCGTGCAGTACAATGAGCAGTTCTTC. It yields the protein CAWSPVQYNEQFF.

The V and J genes are TRBV27 and TRBJ2-3, with D possibly being TRBD1 (6 bases). The V end lost 4 bases, the J end lost 6 bases, and 20 bases lay between the germline ends. The CDR3 totals 16 residues. Germline V lookup: CDR1 MNHEY, CDR2 SMNVEV (reference sequence). CDR3 coding DNA: TGTGCCAGCAGTTCCCTTACAGGGTTCAGTGGGGATACGCAGTATTTT. It translates to CASSSLTGFSGDTQYF.

The count of this clone is one. V is TRBV18 and J is TRBJ1-4; tentatively, D is TRBD1 (5 bases). This CDR3 contains 15 residues. V lost 0 bases, J lost 8 bases, and 13 bases lay in between. Germline V lookup: CDR1 KGHSH, CDR2 LQKENI. The CDR3 sequence: CASSPPGLAGEKLFF. CDR3 nucleotides: TGTGCCAGCTCACCACCGGGGCTGGCAGGGGAAAAACTGTTTTTT.

This clone was picked up a small number of times. The CDR3 is CACLSSYEQYV. The CDR3 nucleotides read TGTGCCTGCTTAAGCTCCTACGAGCAATACGTC. V gene TRBV30 combines with J gene TRBJ2-7; D ambiguous. Germline CDR1 is GTSNPN and CDR2 is SVGIG (reference sequence). CDR3 length equals 11 residues.

The chain couples TRBV7-7 to TRBJ2-1; the D is unclear. The CDR3 has 14 amino acids. Germline V gene data show CDR1 as SSHAT and CDR2 as FNYEAQ (reference sequence). The ends were cut back, 3 bases at V and 4 bases at J, with 10 bases in the middle. The CDR3 loop reads CASSFDPGYNEQFF. As DNA, the CDR3 is TGTGCCAGCAGCTTCGACCCGGGTTACAATGAGCAGTTCTTC. Supplemented by reference TRBV7-7 and TRBJ2-1, the full variable domain reads GAGVSQSPRYKVTKRGQDVTLRCDPISSHATLYWYQQALGQGPEFLTYFNYEAQPDKSGLPSDRFSAERPEGSISTLTIQRTEQRDSAMYRCASSFDPGYNEQFFGPGTRLTVL.

V is TRBV6-5 and J is TRBJ1-1; a possible D gene is TRBD1 (5 bases). Deletions cut 10 bases from V and 5 bases from J, with 17 bases between. CDR3 length: 13 amino acids. CDR1 and CDR2 (germline): MNHEY, SVGAGI. CDR3 DNA sequence: TGTGCCACTCTAGGGGATGGTGGTACTGAAGCTTTCTTT. This gives the protein CATLGDGGTEAFF.

The CDR3 reads CASSVGSQNYGYTF. For the CDR3, the DNA is TGTGCCAGCAGCGTAGGGTCGCAGAACTATGGCTACACCTTC. The chain employs TRBV9 and TRBJ1-2; the D is unclear. V lost 0 bases, J lost 2 bases, and 8 bases lay in between. CDR3 length: 14 residues. Germline V gene data show CDR1 as SGDLS and CDR2 as YYNGEE.

This chain uses TRBV6-4 with TRBJ2-3, with D hard to call. Germline loops: CDR1 MRHNA, CDR2 SNTAGT. The CDR3 sequence is 10 residues long. DNA of the CDR3: TGTCCCACGCCTAGAGATACGCAGTATTTT. This encodes CPTPRDTQYF.

This rearrangement joins TRBV25-1 to TRBJ1-2; D gene unclear. The CDR3 covers 15 residues. CDR1 MGHDK and CDR2 SYGVNS come from the germline V gene. Trimming pared 1 base from V and 3 bases from J, leaving 12 bases between. The chain's CDR3 is CASSEFGSGHYGYTF. For the CDR3, the DNA is TGTGCCAGCAGTGAATTCGGTAGCGGCCACTATGGCTACACCTTC.

The rearrangement links TRBV4-1 to TRBJ1-1; 8 bases match TRBD1. With 2 bases clipped from V and 11 bases from J, the junction kept 13 bases outside the gene matches. Germline assignment: CDR1 MGHRA and CDR2 YSYEKL. The CDR3 is made up of 15 amino acids. CDR3 nucleotides: TGCGCCAGCAGCCAACCAGATCTCAGGGGGCGCATGGCTTTCTTT. It yields the protein CASSQPDLRGRMAFF.

V is TRBV9 and J is TRBJ1-1, with D uncertain. CDR1 is SGDLS and CDR2 is YYNGEE in the germline V gene. This CDR3 is 13 amino acids long. Trimming pared 1 base from V and 8 bases from J, leaving 12 bases between. CDR3 sequence reads: CASSVRVGGEAFF. Written as DNA, the CDR3 is TGTGCCAGCAGCGTAAGGGTCGGAGGGGAAGCTTTCTTT.

The genes are TRBV5-1 and TRBJ1-1; no definite D call. From germline, CDR1 is SGHRS and CDR2 YFSETQ. V was clipped by 0 bases and J by 1 base, with 10 bases between them. This CDR3 spans 15 amino acids. The CDR3 coding sequence is TGCGCCAGCAGCTTGGTGGGCAATAAGAACACTGAAGCTTTCTTT. Amino acids: CASSLVGNKNTEAFF.

This chain joins TRBV7-6 and TRBJ1-3, with D hard to call. Germline V gives CDR1 SGHVS, CDR2 FNYEAQ. This CDR3 spans 15 amino acids. V lost 6 bases and J 0 bases, leaving 12 bases between the germline ends. The CDR3 loop is CASSPVSSSGNTIYF. The CDR3 DNA reads TGTGCCAGCAGTCCCGTGTCTAGCTCTGGAAACACCATATATTTT.

J is TRBJ2-1 and V is TRBV29-1; D uncertain. Trimming cost V 8 bases and J 7 bases, with 12 bases left between them. The CDR3 has 11 amino acids. The germline V gene encodes CDR1 SQVTM and CDR2 ANQGSEA. CDR3 loop: CSIPGWNEQFF. The CDR3 region has the DNA TGCAGCATCCCAGGATGGAATGAGCAGTTCTTC.

In its sample, this clone was seen a few times. V is TRBV9 and J is TRBJ1-6; 7 bases agree with TRBD1. J lost 6 bases, V lost 4 bases, and 7 bases had no gene match. Germline CDR1 reads SGDLS; CDR2 reads YYNGEE. This CDR3 spans 15 amino acids. CDR3 region: CASSPSGDSNSPLHF. DNA for the CDR3: TGTGCCAGCAGCCCCTCCGGGGACAGTAATTCACCCCTCCACTTT. The whole variable domain, filled in from reference TRBV9 and TRBJ1-6, reads DSGVTQTPKHLITATGQRVTLRCSPRSGDLSVYWYQQSLDQGLQFLIQYYNGEERAKGNILERFSAQQFPDLHSELNLSSLELGDSALYFCASSPSGDSNSPLHFGNGTRLTVT.

The chain links TRBV5-1 to TRBJ1-1, with D tentatively TRBD1 (5 bases). V shed 0 bases and J shed 1 base, with 7 bases lying between them. Germline assignment: CDR1 SGHRS and CDR2 YFSETQ. CDR3 length: 14 amino acids. CDR3 residues: CASSLVQANTEAFF. CDR3 DNA: TGCGCCAGCAGCTTGGTACAGGCGAACACTGAAGCTTTCTTT.

The rearrangement uses TRBV7-2 and TRBJ2-3, with D possibly matching TRBD2 (5 bases). Germline values: CDR1 SGHTA, CDR2 FQGNSA. The V end was cut by 5 bases, the J end by 5 bases, with 11 bases between. The length of the CDR3 is 13 residues. CDR3 amino acids: CASSPNAGDTQYF. The CDR3 DNA follows: TGTGCCAGCAGCCCCAACGCGGGAGATACGCAGTATTTT.

This rearrangement joins TRBV27 to TRBJ1-2, with D tentatively TRBD1 (5 bases). CDR1 and CDR2 (germline): MNHEY, SMNVEV (reference sequence). The CDR3 extends over 14 amino acids. V was shortened by 4 bases and J by 4 bases, with 13 bases between the two germline ends. CDR3 loop: CASSSQGLSYGYTF. In DNA, the CDR3 is TGTGCCAGCAGTTCCCAGGGCCTATCCTATGGCTACACCTTC.

The chain combines TRBV6-5 with TRBJ1-1; D is undetermined. From germline, CDR1 is MNHEY and CDR2 SVGAGI. Trimming took 2 bases from V and 0 from J, leaving 10 bases between them. This CDR3 spans 15 amino acids. CDR3 protein: CASSYGAIMNTEAFF. CDR3 sequence (DNA): TGTGCCAGCAGTTACGGTGCGATAATGAACACTGAAGCTTTCTTT.

CDR3 sequence: CASSPYRGETQYF. CDR3 in DNA: TGTGCCAGCTCACCCTACCGCGGAGAGACCCAGTACTTC. The chain uses TRBV18 and TRBJ2-5; D remains ambiguous. The CDR3 contains 13 residues. Deletions cut 3 bases from V and 4 bases from J, with 9 bases between. CDR1 is KGHSH, CDR2 LQKENI, per germline.

The J gene is TRBJ1-2, the V gene TRBV6-1; maybe TRBD1 (5 bases). Germline V CDR1 and CDR2: MNHNS, SASEGT. Deletions cut 4 bases from V and 8 bases from J, with 8 bases between. This CDR3 comprises 11 residues. CDR3 protein: CASSVYRGYTF. Written as DNA, the CDR3 is TGTGCCAGCAGTGTTTACAGGGGCTACACCTTC.

The chain joins TRBV7-2 to TRBJ2-1; 9 bases map to TRBD1. Per germline, CDR1 SGHTA and CDR2 FQGNSA. The CDR3 contains 16 residues. The J segment lost 4 bases and the V segment lost 4 bases, leaving 8 bases of the junction unmatched. The CDR3 protein is CASSSLDRGLYNEQFF. CDR3 nucleotides: TGTGCCAGCAGCTCTTTGGACAGGGGATTATACAATGAGCAGTTCTTC.

V is TRBV6-6 and J is TRBJ1-2; 7 positions agree with TRBD1. V lost 7 bases and J lost 4; bases outside the gene matches: 9. Germline V gene lookup returns CDR1 MNHNY and CDR2 SVGAGI (reference sequence). The CDR3 has 14 residues. CDR3 sequence: CASTRRGVGYGYTF. As DNA, the CDR3 is TGTGCCAGCACCCGCAGGGGGGTCGGCTATGGCTACACCTTC.